This T cell receptor beta chain was retrieved from a study of blood T cell repertoires in COVID-19. Turning to the study itself: The analysed material was cDNA or gDNA that came from T cells, B-cell-depleted T cells, or PBMCs.

Recovery among Cohort 3 donors was established by two negative PCRs, clearance, or symptom resolution. In the original analysis: Reference gene primer amplification yielded estimated nucleated cell counts. This table comes from immunoSEQ multiplex PCR, and its TCRdb copy is limited to in-frame clones, with some not included. Clone size and V and J calls were adopted from that table, with D and trimming inferred from the DNA. Here the sample spans some 210,000 clones, roughly four fifths being singletons. CDR1 and CDR2 (germline): SNHLY, FYNNEI. The CDR3 totals 16 residues. V lost 7 bases, J lost 3 bases, and 20 bases lay in between.

The V gene is TRBV2, the J gene TRBJ2-3; no clear D gene. This receptor was identified in a man between 40 and 49 years old who had recovered from COVID-19. Source material: PBMCs or T cells enriched from blood (not recorded which). CDR3 coding DNA: TGTGCCAGCAATGTGGCCTCTTATATGTTGACAGATACGCAGTATTTT. Translated, it gives CASNVASYMLTDTQYF.